This record looks at one T cell receptor beta chain sequence and its context. Its antigen remains undetermined. Per-base quality was not reported, and no clone a single base away is much larger than it. The sample is drawn from a study (dated by TCRdb to between 2014 and 2016). Background on the whole study: Whether tumor-infiltrating Tregs in breast cancer are recruited from blood Tregs or converted in situ from other CD4+ T cell subsets was tested.

Full-length TCR variable regions were amplified by 5' RACE PCR with constant-region reverse primers, and semi-nested PCR with Nested Universal Primer A was subsequently performed. The ReliaPrep RNA Cell Miniprep System was used to extract total RNA, which was then reverse transcribed into 5'RACE-ready cDNA with the SMARTer RACE 5'/3' Kit. An Illumina MiSeq was used to sequence the full-length TCR alpha and beta libraries, which had been barcoded with multiplex adaptors. In the paper's pipeline: For each of nine subset-tissue groups, sequencing data from the five patients were combined, and the groups were compared by unsupervised clustering of TCR gene usage. The Morisita-Horn index was used to calculate repertoire similarity, with shared sequences weighted according to their contribution to each repertoire. TCRdb handled the public reads itself, with Q25 trimming in fastp and clone calling in MiXCR, and kept productive beta chains. Identical CDR3 protein sequences are pooled into one entry, listed with their most common genes and DNA. The V and J calls, along with clone size, are taken from TCRdb and not from the paper's own processing. The sample has about 32,000 distinct CDR3 sequences on record, about a quarter of them singletons. The biggest ten clones account for under 3% of the sample.

The germline V gene (reference sequence) sets CDR1 to DFQATT and CDR2 to SNEGSKA. There are 14 amino acids in the CDR3, from cysteine to phenylalanine inclusive. Just CDR3 DNA is preserved here, 42 bases in frame from base 1. V and J are trimmed by 4 bases and 3 bases, and the gene matches miss 6 bases of the junction. Cells that were CD4+CD25+CD127-/low were the ones isolated as Tregs. Tregs, naive and memory CD4+ T cells from tumor, blood and ipsilateral draining lymph nodes of a few breast cancer patients underwent full-length TCR alpha and beta sequencing. Tumor tissue and lymph nodes from ipsilateral axillary dissection were perfused with PBS, minced and digested with collagenase I and hyaluronidase. Sorted cell populations were confirmed by FACS to exceed 90% purity. Study-wide findings and limitations: The greatest overlap of tumor-infiltrating Treg TCR alpha and beta sequences was observed with tumor naive CD4+ T cells, followed by blood naive CD4+ T cells. The TCR gene usage of tumor memory CD4+ T cells clustered together with blood and lymph node memory CD4+ cells and with lymph node naive CD4+ cells. Validation in the larger cohort was restricted to a single TCR beta V-J rearrangement rather than whole repertoires.

The sequencing sample was made of tumor-infiltrating Tregs sorted from the breast tumor. The origin of this receptor is a female donor with breast cancer. The chain couples TRBV20-1 to TRBJ2-1; TRBD2 fits 7 bases in the junction. The CDR3 protein sequence reads: CSATLADNYNEQFF. The nucleotide sequence reads as follows: TGCAGTGCTACTCTAGCGGACAACTACAATGAGCAGTTCTTC.